A selection of T cell receptor beta chains follows, all from one sample in a study of blood T cell repertoires in COVID-19. TCRdb's table, derived via immunoSEQ multiplex PCR, lists solely in-frame clones and lacks some. This table has around 250,000 clones, around 84% appearing once. The specimen sequenced was PBMCs or T cells enriched from blood (not recorded which). Receptor source: a man between 18 and 29 years old who had recovered from COVID-19. CDR3s include the opening cysteine and the closing phenylalanine or tryptophan. D genes are given only for firm matches. Some rows have no size entry. The others give once, few or many, or a class for an expanded clone.

abundance,d_gene,j_gene,v_gene,CDR3aa,CDR3nt
.,TRBD2,TRBJ2-3,TRBV9,CASSVWRARLAGEDTQYF,TGTGCCAGCAGCGTTTGGCGGGCGAGACTGGCGGGAGAGGATACGCAGTATTTT
.,.,TRBJ2-1,TRBV6-5,CASTVVGNEQFF,TGTGCCAGCACGGTTGTCGGGAATGAGCAGTTCTTC
.,.,TRBJ2-2,TRBV11-3,CASSLASNTGELFF,TGTGCCAGCAGCTTAGCGTCGAACACCGGGGAGCTGTTTTTT
.,.,TRBJ2-5,TRBV11-2,CASSLVSGETQYF,TGTGCCAGCAGCTTAGTTTCGGGAGAGACCCAGTACTTC
.,TRBD1,TRBJ1-2,TRBV7-9,CASSLGGGTGVPTGYTF,TGTGCCAGCAGCTTAGGAGGGGGGACAGGAGTTCCAACCGGCTACACCTTC
.,TRBD2,TRBJ2-7,TRBV10-3,CAIRTTSGVSYEQYF,TGTGCCATCCGAACAACTAGCGGAGTCTCCTACGAGCAGTACTTC
.,TRBD1,TRBJ2-1,TRBV6-4,CASSDSGQGSYNEQFF,TGTGCCAGCAGTGACTCGGGACAGGGTTCCTACAATGAGCAGTTCTTC
few,.,TRBJ2-2,TRBV7-9,CASSPPLVMSGELFF,TGTGCCAGCAGCCCCCCCCTAGTTATGTCGGGGGAGCTGTTTTTT
.,TRBD2,TRBJ2-1,TRBV6-1,CASSGGGLALSYNEQFF,TGTGCCAGCAGTGGGGGCGGACTAGCGCTTTCCTACAATGAGCAGTTCTTC
.,.,TRBJ1-4,TRBV19,CASSIAGEEKLFF,TGTGCCAGTAGTATAGCCGGGGAGGAAAAACTGTTTTTT
.,TRBD2,TRBJ2-7,TRBV14,CASSGLAGAYEQYF,TGTGCCAGCAGCGGACTAGCGGGAGCTTACGAGCAGTACTTC
.,.,TRBJ1-4,TRBV6-4,CASSVKGDPNEKLFF,TGTGCCAGCAGTGTGAAGGGAGACCCTAATGAAAAACTGTTTTTT
few,.,TRBJ2-1,TRBV11-1,CASSLPLNEQFF,TGTGCCAGCAGCTTACCGTTAAATGAGCAGTTCTTC
.,.,TRBJ1-5,TRBV3-1/TRBV3-2,CASSQDLSPGPNQPQHF,TGTGCCAGCAGCCAAGATCTGTCCCCAGGCCCCAATCAGCCCCAGCATTTT
.,TRBD2,TRBJ2-1,TRBV5-6,CASSALSSGGSYNEQFF,TGTGCCAGCAGCGCCCTTTCTAGCGGGGGCTCCTACAATGAGCAGTTCTTC
.,.,TRBJ2-2,TRBV7-3,CASSQAPSGLNTGELFF,TGTGCCAGCAGCCAGGCTCCAAGCGGCCTGAACACCGGGGAGCTGTTTTTT
.,.,TRBJ1-6,TRBV5-4,CASSRTATSSYNSPLHF,TGTGCCAGCAGCCGGACTGCGACGAGCTCCTATAATTCACCCCTCCACTTT
.,TRBD1,TRBJ2-1,TRBV19,CASSISDRGNNEQFF,TGTGCCAGTAGTATATCAGACAGGGGGAACAATGAGCAGTTCTTC
.,.,TRBJ1-6,TRBV19,CASRATPGSSYNSPLHF,TGTGCCAGTAGAGCGACCCCTGGGAGCTCCTATAATTCACCCCTCCACTTT
.,.,TRBJ1-5,TRBV30,CAWSVRGGPNSNQPQHF,TGTGCCTGGAGTGTACGTGGGGGCCCTAATAGCAATCAGCCCCAGCATTTT
.,.,TRBJ2-2,TRBV19,CASTSGQNTGELFF,TGTGCCAGTACCTCGGGACAGAACACCGGGGAGCTGTTTTTT
.,.,TRBJ1-2,TRBV4-1,CASSQGGARYGYTF,TGCGCCAGCAGCCAAGGCGGGGCTCGCTATGGCTACACCTTC
.,TRBD1,TRBJ2-1,TRBV25-1,CASSGQGREQFF,TGTGCCAGCAGTGGACAGGGTCGTGAGCAGTTCTTC
.,.,TRBJ2-1,TRBV19,CASSRGDSLSNEQFF,TGTGCCAGTAGTAGGGGGGACTCCTTAAGCAATGAGCAGTTCTTC
.,.,TRBJ2-2,TRBV5-1,CASSSAGVTVGELFF,TGCGCCAGCAGCAGTGCAGGGGTCACAGTCGGGGAGCTGTTTTTT
.,.,TRBJ1-1,TRBV29-1,CSARRMPLNTEAFF,TGCAGCGCTAGGAGAATGCCCTTGAACACTGAAGCTTTCTTT
.,.,TRBJ2-1,TRBV28,CASSLLTGSHEQFF,TGTGCCAGCAGTCTTCTCACAGGGTCCCATGAGCAGTTCTTC
few,TRBD1,TRBJ2-1,TRBV20-1,CSARRGREQFF,TGCAGTGCTCGTAGGGGGCGAGAGCAGTTCTTC
.,TRBD2,TRBJ2-1,TRBV5-1,CASSLSSGGTSSYNEQFF,TGCGCCAGCAGCTTGAGTAGCGGGGGTACAAGCTCCTACAATGAGCAGTTCTTC
.,.,TRBJ1-1,TRBV5-1,CASSLSPASGENTEAFF,TGCGCCAGCAGCTTGAGTCCCGCTTCCGGGGAGAACACTGAAGCTTTCTTT
.,.,TRBJ1-2,TRBV9,CASSLNSVVTVPPNGYTF,TGTGCCAGCAGCCTAAACAGTGTCGTTACTGTCCCTCCCAATGGCTACACCTTC
.,.,TRBJ2-7,TRBV6-5,CASRWASGEQYF,TGTGCCAGCAGGTGGGCCAGCGGCGAGCAGTACTTC
.,TRBD1,TRBJ1-2,TRBV10-2,CASSESTTGGWGYTF,TGCGCCAGCAGTGAGTCGACGACAGGGGGCTGGGGCTACACCTTC
.,.,TRBJ2-3,TRBV9,CASSVLGSGANTDTQYF,TGTGCCAGCAGCGTACTGGGTAGCGGAGCCAACACAGATACGCAGTATTTT
.,TRBD2,TRBJ2-1,TRBV11-2,CASRRLAGQLGGEQFF,TGTGCCAGCAGAAGATTAGCGGGGCAACTCGGCGGTGAGCAGTTCTTC
.,.,TRBJ2-3,TRBV5-1,CASSWGGHRTDTQYF,TGCGCCAGCAGCTGGGGGGGACACCGCACAGATACGCAGTATTTT
once,TRBD2,TRBJ2-1,TRBV27,CASSRAGGPSYNEQFF,TGTGCCAGCAGTCGCGCGGGAGGCCCCTCCTACAATGAGCAGTTCTTC
.,.,TRBJ1-1,TRBV12-3/TRBV12-4,CASRARLDPEAFF,TGTGCCAGCAGAGCTAGACTTGATCCTGAAGCTTTCTTT
.,.,TRBJ1-4,TRBV7-9,CASSPTSGATNEKLFF,TGTGCCAGCAGCCCCACTAGTGGAGCAACTAATGAAAAACTGTTTTTT
once,TRBD1,TRBJ2-7,TRBV29-1,CSVARTGGIEQYF,TGCAGCGTCGCGAGGACAGGGGGCATCGAGCAGTACTTC
.,.,TRBJ2-7,TRBV3-1/TRBV3-2,CASRPNTAYEQYF,TGTGCCAGCAGGCCAAACACAGCCTACGAGCAGTACTTC
.,.,TRBJ2-5,TRBV29-1,CSGTDTQETQYF,TGCAGCGGGACGGACACCCAAGAGACCCAGTACTTC
.,.,TRBJ1-1,TRBV12-3/TRBV12-4,CASSFGRAEAFF,TGTGCCAGCAGTTTCGGTAGAGCTGAAGCTTTCTTT
.,TRBD1,TRBJ1-5,TRBV10-2,CASSRGQDSNQPQHF,TGCGCCAGCAGTAGGGGACAGGATAGCAATCAGCCCCAGCATTTT
.,.,TRBJ1-1,TRBV5-1,CASSVDINTEAFF,TGCGCCAGCAGCGTCGACATTAACACTGAAGCTTTCTTT
.,.,TRBJ2-1,TRBV5-1,CASSRAQGSGEQFF,TGCGCCAGCAGCCGAGCGCAGGGCTCGGGTGAGCAGTTCTTC
.,.,TRBJ1-5,TRBV15,CATSGHLNQPQHF,TGTGCCACCTCCGGACATTTAAATCAGCCCCAGCATTTT
.,TRBD2,TRBJ2-3,TRBV5-6,CASSPALGQRGGTDTQYF,TGTGCCAGCAGCCCGGCTTTGGGGCAGCGGGGCGGCACAGATACGCAGTATTTT
.,.,TRBJ1-1,TRBV6-5,CASRPGPTTEAFF,TGTGCCAGCAGGCCAGGTCCTACTACTGAAGCTTTCTTT
.,.,TRBJ2-5,TRBV5-1,CASSGGTAVETQYF,TGCGCCAGCAGCGGCGGGACAGCCGTAGAGACCCAGTACTTC
.,.,TRBJ1-4,TRBV18,CASSPPWGDEKLFF,TGTGCCAGCTCACCACCGTGGGGCGACGAAAAACTGTTTTTT